Presented here are 23 T cell receptor beta chains from one specimen sequenced in a study of blood T cell repertoires in COVID-19. The repertoire was sequenced with immunoSEQ multiplex PCR; TCRdb's copy has only in-frame clones and lacks some. The sample has under 400,000 clones; about 88% are singletons. Sequencing input: PBMCs or T cells enriched from blood (not recorded which). The source of these receptors is a woman in her twenties or thirties who had been exposed to COVID-19.

The chain couples TRBV7-3 to TRBJ2-2, with 10 positions matching TRBD2. Germline V CDR1 and CDR2: SGHTA, FQGTGA. The CDR3 runs 18 residues. Trimming at V came to 4 bases and at J to 5 bases, leaving 13 bases not matched to a gene. CDR3 in amino acids: CASSSPSGRADWTGELFF. For the CDR3, the DNA is TGTGCCAGCAGCTCCCCTAGCGGGAGAGCTGACTGGACCGGGGAGCTGTTTTTT.

CDR3 residues: CASSEGDSLYEQYF. The CDR3 region has the DNA TGTGCCAGCAGCGAGGGGGACAGTCTGTACGAGCAGTACTTC. The V and J genes are TRBV25-1 and TRBJ2-7; 7 bases align to TRBD1. The CDR3 runs 14 residues. Germline loops: CDR1 MGHDK, CDR2 SYGVNS. V was clipped by 6 bases and J by 4 bases; unmatched bases: 9.

This sequence joins TRBV27 and TRBJ1-1; D is possibly TRBD1 (6 bases). The V end lost 5 bases, the J end lost 5 bases, and 15 bases lay between the germline ends. Per germline, CDR1 MNHEY and CDR2 SMNVEV (reference sequence). The CDR3 covers 14 residues. CDR3 region: CASSAQGRGTEAFF. The CDR3 nucleotides are TGTGCCAGCAGTGCACAGGGAAGAGGGACTGAAGCTTTCTTT.

This rearrangement joins TRBV7-9 to TRBJ1-1; 8 positions agree with TRBD1. The length of the CDR3 is 14 residues. V gave up 5 bases and J gave up 5 bases; unmatched junction bases: 7. The V gene's germline CDR1 is SEHNR and CDR2 FQNEAQ (reference sequence). The CDR3 DNA is TGTGCCAGCAGCCCGGACAGGGTGGTGACTGAAGCTTTCTTT. It is translated as CASSPDRVVTEAFF.

This chain links TRBV28 with TRBJ2-4, with 11 bases that match TRBD1. J was trimmed by 8 bases and V by 8 bases; bases with no gene match: 5. The germline V gene has CDR1 MDHEN and CDR2 SYDVKM. The CDR3 sequence is 13 residues long. The CDR3 coding sequence is TGTGCCAGCGGACAGGGGGCTTGGGACATTCAGTACTTC. It encodes CASGQGAWDIQYF.

The J gene is TRBJ2-7, the V gene TRBV6-5; D is possibly TRBD1 (5 bases). CDR3 length: 14 residues. From germline, CDR1 is MNHEY and CDR2 SVGAGI. V lost 0 bases to trimming and J lost 3 bases, with 9 bases between them. The CDR3 sequence: CASSYSQENYEQYF. CDR3 coding DNA: TGTGCCAGCAGTTACTCACAGGAAAACTACGAGCAGTACTTC.

The chain couples TRBV5-1 to TRBJ2-6; 9 nucleotides match TRBD1. V was pared by 3 bases and J by 0 bases, with 10 bases of the junction left unmatched. The CDR3 spans 19 residues. Germline V gene sequence: CDR1 SGHRS, CDR2 YFSETQ. This chain's CDR3 is CASSSLPGQGISGANVLTF. In DNA form, the CDR3 reads TGCGCCAGCAGCTCTCTACCGGGACAGGGCATCTCTGGGGCCAACGTCCTGACTTTC.

This clone showed up just once. DNA of the CDR3: TGTGCCAGCAGCTTAATTAACCGGGATACGCAGTATTTT. Its protein is CASSLINRDTQYF. The chain is built from TRBV5-6 and TRBJ2-3; D is undetermined. The CDR3 loop spans 13 amino acids. Trimming took off 2 bases at V and 6 bases at J, with 10 bases between the two ends. Germline assignment: CDR1 SGHDT and CDR2 YYEEEE.

The V gene is TRBV7-3, the J gene TRBJ2-1; 11 bases fit TRBD2. CDR3 length: 18 residues. Looked up from germline, CDR1 is SGHTA and CDR2 is FQGTGA. V lost 5 bases to trimming and J lost 0 bases; unmatched junction nucleotides: 9. The CDR3 protein is CASSAQTSGTGSYNEQFF. The CDR3 nucleotides read TGTGCCAGCAGCGCCCAGACTAGCGGGACAGGCTCCTACAATGAGCAGTTCTTC.

V is TRBV19 and J is TRBJ1-1, with D perhaps TRBD1 (5 bases). The CDR3 consists of 14 residues. V lost 1 base to trimming and J lost 1 base, with 7 bases between them. Germline V gene data show CDR1 as LNHDA and CDR2 as SQIVND (reference sequence). The CDR3, as DNA: TGTGCCAGTAGTATAGTAACAGGGAACACTGAAGCTTTCTTT. Translated, it gives CASSIVTGNTEAFF. Full variable domain (missing parts from reference TRBV19 and TRBJ1-1): DGGITQSPKYLFRKEGQNVTLSCEQNLNHDAMYWYRQDPGQGLRLIYYSQIVNDFQKGDIAEGYSVSREKKESFPLTVTSAQKNPTAFYLCASSIVTGNTEAFFGQGTRLTVV.

The chain is built from TRBV10-3 and TRBJ1-2, with a possible D match to TRBD1 (5 bases). Deletions cut 2 bases from V and 2 bases from J, with 6 bases between. Germline-derived CDR1 and CDR2 are ENHRY and SYGVKD. The CDR3 runs to 13 residues. CDR3 nucleotides: TGTGCCATCAGTGAGGGGGGGAACTATGGCTACACCTTC. The encoded protein is CAISEGGNYGYTF.

The genes are TRBV5-5 and TRBJ1-3; possible D gene TRBD1, 6 bases. The V gene lost 2 bases and the J gene lost 0 bases, with 12 bases spanning the gap. Germline assignment: CDR1 SGHKS and CDR2 YYEKEE (reference sequence). This CDR3 comprises 16 residues. CDR3 amino acids: CASSLSTGLSGNTIYF. CDR3 bases: TGTGCCAGCAGCTTAAGTACAGGGCTCTCTGGAAACACCATATATTTT.

The chain links TRBV24-1 to TRBJ2-1; 10 bases fit TRBD2. The CDR3 consists of 13 residues. Germline-derived CDR1 and CDR2 are KGHDR and SFDVKD. V was pared by 9 bases and J by 9 bases, with 7 bases of the junction left unmatched. As DNA, the CDR3 is TGTGCCACCCGTACTAGCGGGATGGTTGAGCAGTTCTTC. The encoded protein is CATRTSGMVEQFF.

The V and J genes are TRBV7-9 and TRBJ2-2; tentatively, D is TRBD1 (5 bases). CDR3 length: 17 residues. CDR1 SEHNR and CDR2 FQNEAQ come from the germline V gene (reference sequence). Trimming took off 3 bases at V and 1 base at J, with 15 bases between the two ends. This chain's CDR3 is CASSFAPSTGNTGELFF. CDR3 DNA: TGTGCCAGCAGCTTTGCCCCTTCAACAGGGAACACCGGGGAGCTGTTTTTT.

The V call is TRBV6-6, the J call TRBJ2-7, with TRBD2 identical over 15 bases. V trimming: 0 bases; J trimming: 9 bases; junction bases outside the gene matches: 6. CDR3 size: 16 residues. CDR1 and CDR2 (germline): MNHNY, SVGAGI (reference sequence). CDR3 residues: CASSYSRTSGRAGQYF. CDR3 coding DNA: TGTGCCAGCAGTTACTCCCGGACTAGCGGGAGGGCCGGGCAGTACTTC.

This chain links TRBV10-3 with TRBJ1-1, with D perhaps TRBD1 (5 bases). CDR3 length: 15 residues. Between the trimmed V and J ends, which lost 3 bases and 3 bases, there was a span of 14 bases. Germline V lookup: CDR1 ENHRY, CDR2 SYGVKD. CDR3 bases: TGTGCCATCAGTGATGGGGGGGGTCGGGACACTGAAGCTTTCTTT. Translation: CAISDGGGRDTEAFF.

V is TRBV27 and J is TRBJ1-2, with 7 bases lining up with TRBD1. The ends lost 5 bases at V and 4 bases at J; junction bases unmatched: 7. CDR1 is MNHEY, CDR2 SMNVEV, per germline (reference sequence). The length of the CDR3 is 14 residues. CDR3 nucleotides: TGTGCCAGCAGTCGCCGACAGGGAAGCTATGGCTACACCTTC. As protein: CASSRRQGSYGYTF.

The CDR3 region is CSVEQPGQVSYEQYF. DNA for the CDR3: TGCAGCGTTGAACAACCGGGACAGGTCTCCTACGAGCAGTACTTC. This sequence joins TRBV29-1 and TRBJ2-7; TRBD1 aligns across 8 bases. The J segment lost 0 bases and the V segment lost 2 bases, leaving 6 bases of the junction unmatched. The CDR3 runs 15 residues. Germline lookup yields CDR1 SQVTM and CDR2 ANQGSEA.

The chain uses TRBV10-3 and TRBJ2-7, with TRBD2 identical over 13 bases. The germline gives CDR1 ENHRY, CDR2 SYGVKD. Trimming removed 10 bases from V and 4 bases from J; junction bases left unmatched: 4. The CDR3 runs 13 residues. In DNA, the CDR3 is TGTGCCAGCCAACTAGCGGGAGGGTACGAGCAGTACTTC. This sequence encodes CASQLAGGYEQYF.

The genes are TRBV7-3 and TRBJ2-6; no firm D call. This CDR3 is built from 17 residues. V was shortened by 5 bases and J by 0 bases, with 14 bases between the two germline ends. The V gene's germline CDR1 is SGHTA and CDR2 FQGTGA. CDR3 coding DNA: TGTGCCAGCAGCAACCGGGTCCTCGGCTCTGGGGCCAACGTCCTGACTTTC. Encoded protein: CASSNRVLGSGANVLTF.

The sample holds many counts of this clone. This rearrangement joins TRBV30 to TRBJ2-1, with D perhaps TRBD2 (6 bases). V lost 4 bases and J 7 bases, leaving 14 bases between the germline ends. This CDR3 is 13 amino acids long. Germline assignment: CDR1 GTSNPN and CDR2 SVGIG (reference sequence). The CDR3 is CAWTLPRGNEQFF. The CDR3 coding sequence is TGTGCCTGGACCCTACCACGGGGGAATGAGCAGTTCTTC.

This clone was found once. This chain links TRBV11-2 with TRBJ2-5, with D possibly matching TRBD2 (7 bases). V was clipped by 1 base and J by 6 bases, with 12 bases between them. CDR3 length equals 14 residues. Germline-derived CDR1 and CDR2 are SGHAT and FQNNGV. CDR3 protein: CASSLGGGSKTQYF. As DNA, the CDR3 is TGTGCCAGCAGCTTAGGCGGGGGCTCGAAGACCCAGTACTTC.

CDR3 in DNA: TGTGCCAGCAGTTCGGGTCAGCCCCAGCATTTT. Amino acid sequence: CASSSGQPQHF. The chain carries TRBV6-6 and TRBJ1-5; D call uncertain. The CDR3 contains 11 residues. Germline CDR1 and CDR2: MNHNY and SVGAGI (reference sequence). V was shortened by 4 bases and J by 6 bases, with 4 bases between the two germline ends.